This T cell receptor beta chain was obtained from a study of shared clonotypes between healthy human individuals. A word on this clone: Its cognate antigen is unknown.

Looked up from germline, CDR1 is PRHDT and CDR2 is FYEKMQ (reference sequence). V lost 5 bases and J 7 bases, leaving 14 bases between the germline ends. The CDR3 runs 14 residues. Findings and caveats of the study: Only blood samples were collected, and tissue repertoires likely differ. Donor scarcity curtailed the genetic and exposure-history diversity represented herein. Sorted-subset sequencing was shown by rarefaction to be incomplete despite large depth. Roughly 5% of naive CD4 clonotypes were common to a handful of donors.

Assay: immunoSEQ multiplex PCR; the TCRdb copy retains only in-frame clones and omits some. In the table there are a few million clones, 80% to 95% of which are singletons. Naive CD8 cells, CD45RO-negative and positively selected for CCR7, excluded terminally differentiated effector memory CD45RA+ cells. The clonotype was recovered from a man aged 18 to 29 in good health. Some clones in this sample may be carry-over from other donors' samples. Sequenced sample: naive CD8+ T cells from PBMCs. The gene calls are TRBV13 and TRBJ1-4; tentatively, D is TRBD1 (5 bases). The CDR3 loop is CASSTRTRSEKLFF. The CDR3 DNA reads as TGTGCCAGCAGCACTCGGACACGGAGTGAAAAACTGTTTTTT.